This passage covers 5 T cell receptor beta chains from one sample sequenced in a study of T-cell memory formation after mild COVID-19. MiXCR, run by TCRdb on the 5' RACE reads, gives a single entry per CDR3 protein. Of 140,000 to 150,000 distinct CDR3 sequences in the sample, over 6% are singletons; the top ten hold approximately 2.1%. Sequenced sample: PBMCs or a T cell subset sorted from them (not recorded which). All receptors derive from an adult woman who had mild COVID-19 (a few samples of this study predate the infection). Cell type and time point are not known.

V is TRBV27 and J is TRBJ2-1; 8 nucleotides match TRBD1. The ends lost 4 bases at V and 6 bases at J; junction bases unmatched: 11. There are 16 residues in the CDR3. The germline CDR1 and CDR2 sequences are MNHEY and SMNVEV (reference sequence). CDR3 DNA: TGTGCCAGCAGTTCCCGACAGGGGCAAGGCCTCAATGAGCAGTTCTTC. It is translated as CASSSRQGQGLNEQFF.

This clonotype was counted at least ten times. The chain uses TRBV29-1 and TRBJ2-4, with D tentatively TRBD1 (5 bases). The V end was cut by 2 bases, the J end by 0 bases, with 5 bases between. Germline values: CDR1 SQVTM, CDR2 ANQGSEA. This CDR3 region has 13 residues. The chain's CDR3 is CSVEQGAKNIQYF. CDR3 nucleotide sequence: TGCAGCGTTGAACAGGGAGCCAAAAACATTCAGTACTTC.

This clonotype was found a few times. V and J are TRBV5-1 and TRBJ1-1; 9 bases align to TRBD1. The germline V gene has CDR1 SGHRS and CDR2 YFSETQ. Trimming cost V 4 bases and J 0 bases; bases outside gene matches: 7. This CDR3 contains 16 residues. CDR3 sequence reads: CASSPGQGPMNTEAFF. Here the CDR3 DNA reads TGCGCCAGCAGCCCGGGACAGGGACCGATGAACACTGAAGCTTTCTTT.

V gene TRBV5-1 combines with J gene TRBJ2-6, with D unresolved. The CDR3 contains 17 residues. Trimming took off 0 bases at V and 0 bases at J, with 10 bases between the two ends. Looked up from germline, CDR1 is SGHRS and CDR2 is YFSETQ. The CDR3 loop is CASSLGTLNSGANVLTF. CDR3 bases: TGCGCCAGCAGCTTGGGGACCCTGAACTCTGGGGCCAACGTCCTGACTTTC.

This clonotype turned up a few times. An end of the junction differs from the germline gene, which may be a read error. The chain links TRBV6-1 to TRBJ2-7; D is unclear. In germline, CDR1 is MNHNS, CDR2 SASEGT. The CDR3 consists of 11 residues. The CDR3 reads CASSSLRIISF. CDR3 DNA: TGTGCCAGCAGCAGCCTTAGGATCATCTCGTTC.